This TCR beta chain was identified during a study of blood T cells in healthy people across ages. For the second PCR, which ran for about 7 to 11 cycles, a sample-barcoded 5' primer and a J-beta primer mix were used. TCRdb used MiXCR to reprocess the 5' RACE reads, holding one entry per CDR3 protein. The sample holds over 950,000 distinct CDR3 sequences, about 51% seen once. General study findings and limits: Using unsorted PBMCs precluded a conclusive naive versus antigen-experienced comparison.

With regard to this clonotype: Antigen unknown.

This CDR3 has 17 amino acids. V was cut by 4 bases and J by 0 bases, with 18 bases left in between. The germline gives CDR1 SGHAT, CDR2 FQNNGV. The J gene is TRBJ2-5, the V gene TRBV11-2; TRBD2 is a possible D gene (6 bases). The sequencing sample was made of blood. The clonotype was recovered from a woman aged 60-75 years in good health. The CDR3 sequence is CASSYGTPGRYQETQYF. Written as DNA, the CDR3 is TGTGCCAGCAGCTACGGGACCCCAGGGAGGTACCAAGAGACCCAGTACTTC.